The 4 T cell receptor beta chains reported below all come from one sample, sequenced in a study of blood T cell repertoires in COVID-19. Assay used: immunoSEQ multiplex PCR; TCRdb lists only in-frame clones, some missing. The sample gives about 83,000 clones, around 90% of which show up once; about 8% is in the top ten. The sample consisted of peripheral blood. The receptors here all came from a man aged 80 or over with active or convalescent COVID-19.

V and J are TRBV7-3 and TRBJ2-2; possibly TRBD2 for D (6 bases). The CDR3 is 15 amino acids. The germline V gene has CDR1 SGHTA and CDR2 FQGTGA. Trimming cost V 0 bases and J 8 bases, with 13 bases left between them. This CDR3 is CASSLTSSAGGELFF. The CDR3 DNA is TGTGCCAGCAGCTTAACGTCCAGCGCGGGAGGGGAGCTGTTTTTT.

The chain combines TRBV6-1 with TRBJ1-3; no firm D call. In germline, CDR1 is MNHNS, CDR2 SASEGT. The V gene lost 1 base and the J gene lost 0 bases, with 7 bases spanning the gap. The CDR3 contains 15 residues. The CDR3 is CASSEGAYSGNTIYF. Here the CDR3 DNA reads TGTGCCAGCAGTGAAGGGGCCTACTCTGGAAACACCATATATTTT.

The rearrangement links TRBV9 to TRBJ1-2, with 7 bases matching TRBD1. Trimming took 4 bases from V and 7 from J; bases not matched to a gene: 16. Looked up from germline, CDR1 is SGDLS and CDR2 is YYNGEE. The CDR3 length is 16 residues. The CDR3 nucleotides read TGTGCCAGCAGCCCTCATAAAGGGGGGACAGTCTCTGGCTACACCTTC. Translation gives CASSPHKGGTVSGYTF.

The V call is TRBV7-8, the J call TRBJ1-2; 8 bases fit TRBD1. With 4 bases clipped from V and 3 bases from J, the junction kept 7 bases outside the gene matches. This CDR3 spans 15 amino acids. CDR1 is SGHVS and CDR2 is FQNEAQ in the germline V gene. The chain's CDR3 is CASSSDPQGDYGYTF. The CDR3 nucleotides are TGTGCCAGCAGCTCCGACCCACAGGGGGACTATGGCTACACCTTC.